The 27 T cell receptor beta chains in this list originate from one sample, sequenced in a study of CD8 T cells in ankylosing spondylitis. TCRdb re-called the 5' RACE reads with MiXCR, one entry per CDR3 protein. The sample lists 270,000 or so distinct CDR3 sequences; over 15% were seen once. The specimen sequenced was blood, either unsorted or a sorted T cell fraction (not recorded which). The source of these receptors is a male donor with ankylosing spondylitis or in good health (not recorded which).

This clonotype was found a few times. The chain has TRBV2 and TRBJ2-5; perhaps TRBD2 as D (5 bases). V dropped 8 bases and J dropped 5 bases, with 12 bases sitting between them. Germline V gives CDR1 SNHLY, CDR2 FYNNEI. The CDR3 consists of 12 residues. The CDR3 nucleotides read TGTGCCAGCCAAAGCGGCGGGGAGACCCAGTACTTC. Translated, it gives CASQSGGETQYF.

In its sample, this clonotype was seen a few times. V is TRBV10-2 and J is TRBJ2-7; 12 bases match TRBD2. The CDR3 covers 15 residues. Germline V CDR1 and CDR2: WSHSY, SAAADI. V shed 6 bases and J 3 bases; nucleotides not matched to a gene: 6. CDR3 residues: CASRAGLAGYYEQYF. The CDR3 nucleotides read TGCGCCAGCAGGGCAGGACTAGCGGGATACTACGAGCAGTACTTC.

This clonotype was found a few times. V is TRBV7-2 and J is TRBJ2-7, with 9 bases fitting TRBD2. CDR3 length: 14 amino acids. CDR1 is SGHTA and CDR2 is FQGNSA in the germline V gene. The V and J ends lost 2 bases and 5 bases, in that order; junction bases with no gene match: 4. CDR3 protein: CASSLLAGKDEQYF. The CDR3 DNA is TGTGCCAGCAGCTTACTAGCGGGAAAGGACGAGCAGTACTTC. The full variable domain, its missing parts supplied by reference TRBV7-2 and TRBJ2-7, is GAGVSQSPSNKVTEKGKDVELRCDPISGHTALYWYRQSLGQGLEFLIYFQGNSAPDKSGLPSDRFSAERTGGSVSTLTIQRTQQEDSAVYLCASSLLAGKDEQYFGPGTRLTVT.

The chain employs TRBV20-1 and TRBJ2-7; 9 bases align to TRBD2. Trimming removed 3 bases from V and 2 bases from J; junction bases left unmatched: 5. The CDR3 contains 14 residues. Germline V gene data show CDR1 as DFQATT and CDR2 as SNEGSKA (reference sequence). The CDR3 sequence is CSASETSGAYEQYF. In DNA, the CDR3 is TGCAGTGCTAGCGAGACTAGCGGTGCCTACGAGCAGTACTTC.

The V gene is TRBV29-1, the J gene TRBJ2-7; 9 bases align to TRBD1. Germline V CDR1 and CDR2: SQVTM, ANQGSEA. CDR3 length: 12 amino acids. The trim removed 7 bases at V and 6 bases at J, leaving 7 bases unmatched. DNA for the CDR3: TGCAGCGCCGGGACAGGGTACTTCGAGCAGTACTTC. Protein: CSAGTGYFEQYF.

This chain links TRBV6-2 or TRBV6-3 with TRBJ1-5, with D tentatively TRBD1 (6 bases). In germline, CDR1 is MNHEY, CDR2 SVGEGT. The V and J ends lost 6 bases and 0 bases respectively, with 15 bases between them. The CDR3 is made up of 16 amino acids. The chain's CDR3 is CASSSITGYSNQPQHF. In nucleotides, the CDR3 is TGTGCCAGCAGCTCCATTACAGGGTATAGCAATCAGCCCCAGCATTTT.

This clonotype was recorded a few times. This chain uses TRBV11-2 with TRBJ2-2; the D is unclear. The germline V gene encodes CDR1 SGHAT and CDR2 FQNNGV. Trimming cost V 0 bases and J 6 bases, with 17 bases left between them. This CDR3 region has 17 residues. DNA of the CDR3: TGTGCCAGCAGCTTAGATCCCCGGTCCGATCTTGCCGGGGAGCTGTTTTTT. Translating it yields CASSLDPRSDLAGELFF.

The chain links TRBV5-1 to TRBJ2-6; 11 bases are shared with TRBD1. The CDR3 has 17 residues. Germline CDR1 SGHRS, CDR2 YFSETQ. Losses at the gene ends were 8 bases for V and 2 bases for J; bases not matched to a gene: 9. CDR3 DNA: TGCGCCAGTAGACCGGGACAGGGGGACCCTGGGGCCAACGTCCTGACTTTC. The encoded protein is CASRPGQGDPGANVLTF.

On this clonotype itself: This clone may be a read error of a much larger clone one base away. The chain combines TRBV29-1 with TRBJ1-1; 7 bases fit TRBD1. CDR1 and CDR2 (germline): SQVTM, ANQGSEA. J gave up 8 bases and V 5 bases, and 11 bases lay outside the gene matches. The CDR3 runs 13 residues. This chain's CDR3 is CSVLVGTELEAFF. CDR3 DNA sequence: TGCAGCGTTCTTGTCGGGACAGAGTTAGAAGCTTTCTTT.

This chain joins TRBV5-1 and TRBJ2-7; D is perhaps TRBD2 (6 bases). Germline V CDR1 and CDR2: SGHRS, YFSETQ. The CDR3 runs 17 residues. V gave up 1 base and J gave up 2 bases, with 19 bases separating them. DNA for the CDR3: TGCGCCAGCAGCTTGTCATCCGGGACTGAATTTCCCTACGAGCAGTACTTC. Translating it yields CASSLSSGTEFPYEQYF.

The chain recombines TRBV6-1 with TRBJ2-7; 7 bases align to TRBD2. The germline V gene has CDR1 MNHNS and CDR2 SASEGT. This CDR3 comprises 15 residues. The junction had 8 bases not matched to a gene; V was cut back by 6 bases and J by 0 bases. The CDR3 spells CASRLLAVSSYEQYF. The CDR3 coding sequence is TGTGCCAGCAGACTCCTAGCGGTCAGCTCCTACGAGCAGTACTTC.

Written as DNA, the CDR3 is TGCAGCGTTGTATTTGGGGTGGAGGCCGCGAGCTCCTACGAGCAGTACTTC. Protein: CSVVFGVEAASSYEQYF. V is TRBV29-1 and J is TRBJ2-7; D perhaps matches TRBD2 (5 bases). From germline, CDR1 is SQVTM and CDR2 ANQGSEA. The CDR3 is 17 residues long. Trimming removed 4 bases at V and 0 bases at J, with 22 bases between.

This clonotype occurred many times. The CDR3 loop is CASSEWGRADTQYF. As DNA, the CDR3 is TGTGCCAGCAGTGAATGGGGGCGGGCAGATACGCAGTATTTT. This chain uses TRBV25-1 with TRBJ2-3; tentatively, D is TRBD1 (6 bases). In germline, CDR1 is MGHDK, CDR2 SYGVNS. V dropped 1 base and J dropped 4 bases, with 9 bases sitting between them. The CDR3 sequence is 14 residues long.

The J gene is TRBJ2-1, the V gene TRBV24-1; 7 positions agree with TRBD2. The V segment lost 6 bases and the J segment 2 bases; nucleotides outside the gene matches: 6. Germline CDR1 is KGHDR and CDR2 is SFDVKD. The CDR3 runs to 15 residues. CDR3 residues: CATSPGGSTYNEQFF. In DNA, the CDR3 is TGTGCCACCAGTCCTGGCGGGAGTACCTACAATGAGCAGTTCTTC.

V is TRBV12-3 or TRBV12-4 and J is TRBJ2-1; 7 bases agree with TRBD1. This CDR3 has 13 residues. After removal of 6 bases from V and 7 bases from J, the junction contained 6 bases not matched to a gene. Here the CDR3 DNA reads TGTGCCAGCAGCTTGTCAGGGGGAAATGAGCAGTTCTTC. Its translation is CASSLSGGNEQFF.

The genes are TRBV20-1 and TRBJ2-3, with D possibly being TRBD2 (6 bases). Trimming removed 0 bases from V and 2 bases from J, with 21 bases in between. Germline V gives CDR1 DFQATT, CDR2 SNEGSKA (reference sequence). This CDR3 comprises 18 residues. The CDR3 nucleotides read TGCAGTGCTAGAGATAAGGGCTTCTCGCGGGACCCCACAGATACGCAGTATTTT. Amino acids: CSARDKGFSRDPTDTQYF.

The chain combines TRBV27 with TRBJ1-1; 8 nucleotides agree with TRBD1. The CDR3 spans 14 residues. Germline CDR1 reads MNHEY; CDR2 reads SMNVEV (reference sequence). Trimming at V came to 5 bases and at J to 0 bases, leaving 2 bases not matched to a gene. CDR3 loop: CASSTGQVNTEAFF. The CDR3 nucleotides read TGTGCCAGCAGTACGGGACAGGTGAACACTGAAGCTTTCTTT.

This clonotype occurred a few times. The DNA for the CDR3 is TGTGCCAGCAGCGGGGACTATCGTCGTTACAATGAGCAGTTCTTC. Its protein product is CASSGDYRRYNEQFF. The V and J genes are TRBV9 and TRBJ2-1, with TRBD2 matching 7 bases. The CDR3 length is 15 residues. J lost 4 bases, V lost 3 bases, and 7 bases had no gene match. Germline V gene data show CDR1 as SGDLS and CDR2 as YYNGEE.

In this sample, this clonotype turned up a few times. The chain uses TRBV29-1 and TRBJ2-7; 7 bases map to TRBD1. Trimming cost V 7 bases and J 3 bases; bases outside gene matches: 12. Per the germline V gene, CDR1 is SQVTM and CDR2 is ANQGSEA. This CDR3 comprises 14 residues. The CDR3 here is CSAAVGTANYEQYF. The CDR3 DNA sequence: TGCAGCGCCGCAGTCGGGACAGCGAACTACGAGCAGTACTTC.

This clonotype showed up just a few times. The chain links TRBV28 to TRBJ2-7; TRBD2 matches 10 bases. Germline-derived CDR1 and CDR2 are MDHEN and SYDVKM. CDR3 length: 14 residues. With V trimmed by 6 bases and J by 5 bases, 7 bases remained unmatched. CDR3 DNA sequence: TGTGCCAGCAGCCGGGGACTAGCGTCCGACGAGCAGTACTTC. Its translation is CASSRGLASDEQYF.

This clonotype has ten or more counts. This chain links TRBV11-1 with TRBJ2-1; no firm D call. Germline loops: CDR1 SGHAT, CDR2 FQDESV (reference sequence). CDR3 length: 18 residues. The V end was cut by 5 bases, the J end by 0 bases, with 20 bases between. CDR3 DNA sequence: TGTGCCAGCAGCACCCCCGTGGGGTCCTCAGGCTCCTACAATGAGCAGTTCTTC. It yields the protein CASSTPVGSSGSYNEQFF.

This clonotype has just a few counts. The chain links TRBV29-1 to TRBJ1-1; possible D gene TRBD1, 5 bases. V was pared by 0 bases and J by 3 bases, with 11 bases between. CDR3 length equals 14 residues. Per germline, CDR1 SQVTM and CDR2 ANQGSEA. The CDR3 DNA follows: TGCAGCGTTGAAGATCCGAAAGGGGACACTGAAGCTTTCTTT. Its protein product is CSVEDPKGDTEAFF.

This clonotype was seen a handful of times. The chain joins TRBV29-1 to TRBJ2-5, with D unclear. CDR1 is SQVTM and CDR2 is ANQGSEA in the germline V gene. The CDR3 loop spans 15 amino acids. The germline V and J ends were trimmed by 0 bases and 4 bases, with 15 bases remaining between them. CDR3 nucleotide sequence: TGCAGCGTTGAAGATCTTGACGGTTCAACAGAGACCCAGTACTTC. It yields the protein CSVEDLDGSTETQYF.

This clonotype was seen repeatedly, ten times or more. The genes are TRBV29-1 and TRBJ2-1; 7 bases fit TRBD2. With V trimmed by 2 bases and J by 7 bases, 11 bases remained unmatched. The germline V gene encodes CDR1 SQVTM and CDR2 ANQGSEA. The CDR3 has 15 residues. The CDR3 loop is CSVESPSGKVNEQFF. CDR3 DNA: TGCAGCGTTGAATCCCCGAGCGGGAAAGTTAATGAGCAGTTCTTC.

This clonotype was recorded a few times. V gene TRBV7-9 combines with J gene TRBJ2-2; 10 nucleotides align to TRBD2. V dropped 10 bases and J dropped 6; count of bases not matched to a gene: 2. Germline CDR1 SEHNR, CDR2 FQNEAQ (reference sequence). The CDR3 spans 12 residues. The CDR3 DNA follows: TGTGCCAACCTAGCGGGAGCCGGGGAGCTGTTTTTT. Translating it yields CANLAGAGELFF.

In this sample, this clonotype turned up many times. The chain carries TRBV7-2 and TRBJ1-2, with a possible D match to TRBD1 (6 bases). The V end lost 3 bases, the J end lost 4 bases, and 18 bases lay between the germline ends. Germline loops: CDR1 SGHTA, CDR2 FQGNSA. This CDR3 comprises 16 residues. The CDR3 DNA sequence: TGTGCCAGCAGCTTGTCTCCCTTGATAGGGGGCTATGGCTACACCTTC. Protein: CASSLSPLIGGYGYTF. The full variable domain, completed using reference TRBV7-2 and TRBJ1-2, is GAGVSQSPSNKVTEKGKDVELRCDPISGHTALYWYRQSLGQGLEFLIYFQGNSAPDKSGLPSDRFSAERTGGSVSTLTIQRTQQEDSAVYLCASSLSPLIGGYGYTFGSGTRLTVV.

This clonotype was seen ten or more times. The V call is TRBV20-1, the J call TRBJ2-7, with D perhaps being TRBD1 or TRBD2 (5 bases each). With 3 bases removed from V and 5 bases from J, the gap between germline ends came to 8 bases. The V gene's germline CDR1 is DFQATT and CDR2 SNEGSKA (reference sequence). This CDR3 region has 11 residues. The CDR3 protein is CSASGTHEQYF. DNA of the CDR3: TGCAGTGCTAGCGGGACCCACGAGCAGTACTTC.